These 12 T cell receptor beta chains originate from one sample sequenced in a study of CD8 T cells in ankylosing spondylitis. Whole-study results and caveats: Ankylosing spondylitis blood appeared to carry a characteristic TCR beta motif of 7 or 8 highly homologous variants.

These receptors' targets are unknown. One entry per CDR3 protein, called by TCRdb with MiXCR from the 5' RACE reads. The sample yields around 770,000 distinct CDR3 sequences, around 19% seen once. Sample: blood, either unsorted or a sorted T cell fraction (not recorded which). All receptors derive from a male donor with ankylosing spondylitis.

The V and J genes are TRBV19 and TRBJ2-1; D perhaps matches TRBD2 (7 bases). The germline V and J ends were trimmed by 5 bases and 9 bases, with 14 bases remaining between them. CDR3 length equals 13 residues. The germline gives CDR1 LNHDA, CDR2 SQIVND (reference sequence). The CDR3 loop reads CASSVPGGAEQFF. Here the CDR3 DNA reads TGTGCCAGTAGTGTCCCGGGGGGCGCTGAGCAGTTCTTC.

The V and J genes are TRBV20-1 and TRBJ2-7; TRBD2 agrees at 7 bases. CDR1 is DFQATT, CDR2 SNEGSKA, per germline (reference sequence). The CDR3 consists of 16 residues. Unmatched junction bases numbered 16, after V lost 4 bases and J lost 4 bases. Here the CDR3 reads CSATSSGNPNWYEQYF. In nucleotides, the CDR3 is TGCAGTGCTACCTCTAGCGGAAACCCCAACTGGTACGAGCAGTACTTC.

The gene calls are TRBV29-1 and TRBJ1-1, with 7 bases aligning to TRBD1. Germline loops: CDR1 SQVTM, CDR2 ANQGSEA. Trimming cost V 6 bases and J 3 bases; bases outside gene matches: 7. This CDR3 spans 13 amino acids. CDR3 in DNA: TGCAGCGTAGGGAGACAGGGAGACACTGAAGCTTTCTTT. Translation gives CSVGRQGDTEAFF.

The V and J genes are TRBV12-3 or TRBV12-4 and TRBJ1-4, with 9 nucleotides matching TRBD1. V shed 6 bases and J 8 bases; nucleotides not matched to a gene: 7. CDR3 length: 14 amino acids. CDR3 loop: CASRPGQGFEKLFF. Written as DNA, the CDR3 is TGTGCCAGCAGACCGGGACAGGGTTTCGAAAAACTGTTTTTT.

The V and J genes are TRBV6-1 and TRBJ2-3; D is tentatively TRBD1 or TRBD2 (5 bases each). CDR3 length: 15 residues. Germline V gene sequence: CDR1 MNHNS, CDR2 SASEGT. V lost 6 bases and J 4 bases, leaving 17 bases between the germline ends. For the CDR3, the DNA is TGTGCCAGCAGCCTGGTTGGGGGAAATGCAGATACGCAGTATTTT. Its protein product is CASSLVGGNADTQYF.

This clonotype was detected only a few times. The CDR3 bases are TGCGCCAGCAGCGCGACTAGCGGGGGGGCCTACGAGCAGTACTTC. It yields the protein CASSATSGGAYEQYF. The chain combines TRBV5-1 with TRBJ2-7, with 14 bases that match TRBD2. The CDR3 consists of 15 residues. V was clipped by 4 bases and J by 2 bases; unmatched bases: 2. Germline V CDR1 and CDR2: SGHRS, YFSETQ.

This clonotype occurred a few times. The chain couples TRBV6-5 to TRBJ2-1; the D gene is possibly TRBD2 (6 bases). The CDR3 extends over 13 amino acids. Germline V lookup: CDR1 MNHEY, CDR2 SVGAGI. The ends were cut back, 7 bases at V and 7 bases at J, with 14 bases in the middle. The CDR3 sequence is CASILQGRNEQFF. The CDR3 DNA follows: TGTGCCAGCATCCTCCAAGGGAGGAATGAGCAGTTCTTC.

This clonotype was seen repeatedly, ten times or more. This chain links TRBV5-1 with TRBJ2-1, with D possibly TRBD2 on 5 matching bases. The CDR3 extends over 15 amino acids. Germline CDR1 and CDR2: SGHRS and YFSETQ. V was trimmed by 4 bases and J by 3 bases, leaving 14 bases between them. This chain's CDR3 is CASSRSTGNYNEQFF. The CDR3 coding sequence is TGCGCCAGCAGCCGTAGTACCGGGAACTACAATGAGCAGTTCTTC.

The chain recombines TRBV29-1 with TRBJ2-1; unclear D gene. This CDR3 is built from 15 residues. Trimming removed 5 bases from V and 0 bases from J, with 14 bases in between. The germline V gene encodes CDR1 SQVTM and CDR2 ANQGSEA. CDR3 sequence: CSVRAGLSSYNEQFF. CDR3 DNA: TGCAGCGTTAGGGCCGGGTTGAGCTCCTACAATGAGCAGTTCTTC.

This chain uses TRBV20-1 with TRBJ2-7, with 8 bases identical to TRBD2. The germline CDR1 and CDR2 sequences are DFQATT and SNEGSKA (reference sequence). The CDR3 is made up of 15 amino acids. The V gene end was trimmed by 0 bases and the J gene end by 2 bases; junction bases not matched to a gene: 6. DNA for the CDR3: TGCAGTGCTAGAGATATCAGCGGGAGTCCCTACGAGCAGTACTTC. Its protein product is CSARDISGSPYEQYF.

The chain carries TRBV12-3 or TRBV12-4 and TRBJ2-3; D is unresolved. This CDR3 spans 13 amino acids. Trimming stripped 6 bases from V and 0 bases from J, with 7 bases between. Here the CDR3 DNA reads TGTGCCAGCAGGTATGGGAGCACAGATACGCAGTATTTT. Protein: CASRYGSTDTQYF.

This clonotype has just a few counts. The V and J genes are TRBV12-3 or TRBV12-4 and TRBJ2-7; D is uncertain. This CDR3 spans 13 amino acids. The ends were cut back, 7 bases at V and 3 bases at J, with 13 bases in the middle. The CDR3 DNA reads TGTGCCAGCACCATGACGTTCGGCTACGAGCAGTACTTC. This translates into CASTMTFGYEQYF.